Each of the 9 T cell receptor beta chains below was sequenced from the same sample in a study of regulatory T cells in long-lasting Graves disease (dated by TCRdb to the early 2020s). The time point label corresponds to: persistent/refractory GD, antithyroid drugs over 5 years with positive TRAb. For both TCR sequencing and RNA sequencing, RNA was extracted from PBMCs in TRIzol. Receptors were amplified or captured by multiplex PCR. The sample was run on an Illumina HiSeq 4000. CDR3 regions were amplified by Arm-PCR with iRepertoire HTBI primers to construct TCR beta libraries. The raw public data were reprocessed by TCRdb itself: fastp quality trimming at Q25, MiXCR clonotype calling, in-frame beta chains only. Each entry merges the rows of one CDR3 protein and shows their most common DNA and genes. The sample has around 460,000 distinct CDR3 sequences on record, approximately 22% of them singletons. The top ten clones comprise roughly 14% of the sample.

Sequenced here: peripheral blood mononuclear cells (PBMCs), sampled when the disease was refractory, from a patient treated with antithyroid drugs. The receptors here all came from a female donor with Graves disease.

CDR3 sequence: CASSGQGVYEQYF. The CDR3 DNA follows: TGTGCCAGCAGTGGACAGGGGGTTTACGAGCAGTACTTC. V gene TRBV6-1 combines with J gene TRBJ2-7, with 9 positions matching TRBD1. The germline V gene has CDR1 MNHNS and CDR2 SASEGT. Losses at the gene ends were 4 bases for V and 4 bases for J; bases not matched to a gene: 2. This CDR3 spans 13 amino acids.

This clonotype was counted at least ten times. The chain employs TRBV11-1 and TRBJ2-7; D possibly corresponds to TRBD1 (6 bases). CDR1 SGHAT and CDR2 FQDESV come from the germline V gene (reference sequence). The CDR3 length is 14 residues. V lost 5 bases, J lost 3 bases, and 14 bases lay in between. The CDR3 DNA sequence: TGTGCCAGCAGCCCGCTGGAGACAGGCTACGAGCAGTACTTC. It encodes CASSPLETGYEQYF.

As concerns this clonotype: A much larger clone sits a single nucleotide away, making a read error possible. The gene calls are TRBV10-3 and TRBJ1-2; D is possibly TRBD1 (5 bases). CDR1 and CDR2 from the germline V gene are ENHRY and SYGVKD. CDR3 length: 18 residues. V gave up 3 bases and J gave up 2 bases, with 22 bases separating them. The CDR3 region has the DNA TGTGCCATCAGTGAAAGGGTAATAGGGGCTCGACTGAACTATGGCTACACCTTC. It translates to CAISERVIGARLNYGYTF.

At least ten counts were recorded for this clonotype. The chain joins TRBV6-2 or TRBV6-3 to TRBJ2-5; D is undetermined. The CDR3 spans 13 residues. Trimming stripped 3 bases from V and 4 bases from J, with 9 bases between. CDR1 and CDR2 from the germline V gene are MNHEY and SVGEGT. The DNA for the CDR3 is TGTGCCAGCAGTTATCACTCGGGAGAGACCCAGTACTTC. Its protein is CASSYHSGETQYF.

The chain uses TRBV6-1 and TRBJ2-1; tentative D call: TRBD1 (6 bases). The CDR3 has 12 residues. Germline CDR1 reads MNHNS; CDR2 reads SASEGT. V lost 8 bases to trimming and J lost 6 bases, with 11 bases between them. The CDR3 nucleotides are TGTGCCAGCGCAGACAGGTCCAATGAGCAGTTCTTC. Translating it yields CASADRSNEQFF.

CDR3 nucleotides: TGTGCCAGCGGTCGGGGTTTTACCTACGAGCAGTACTTC. It is translated as CASGRGFTYEQYF. V and J are TRBV12-3 or TRBV12-4 and TRBJ2-7; D might be TRBD2 (5 bases). The CDR3 is made up of 13 amino acids. The germline V and J ends were trimmed by 8 bases and 2 bases, with 13 bases remaining between them.

This clonotype came up many times. The chain links TRBV7-2 to TRBJ2-7, with D uncertain. Trimming pared 3 bases from V and 4 bases from J, leaving 10 bases between. The CDR3 runs to 13 residues. Per germline, CDR1 SGHTA and CDR2 FQGNSA. The CDR3 region has the DNA TGTGCCAGCAGCTTCGGCCTGAGGTACGAGCAGTACTTC. The encoded protein is CASSFGLRYEQYF.

The chain employs TRBV7-2 and TRBJ2-6; 9 nucleotides line up with TRBD2. The CDR3 covers 17 residues. V shed 4 bases, J shed 2 bases, and the junction held 6 bases outside the gene matches. CDR1 is SGHTA, CDR2 FQGNSA, per germline. The CDR3 DNA sequence: TGTGCCAGCAGCTCCCAGGCGGGGGGGGCTGGGGCCAACGTCCTGACTTTC. Translating gives CASSSQAGGAGANVLTF.

This clonotype was seen many times. The chain links TRBV7-3 to TRBJ1-2, with D hard to call. Trimming removed 6 bases from V and 0 bases from J, with 8 bases in between. Germline V gives CDR1 SGHTA, CDR2 FQGTGA. The length of the CDR3 is 13 residues. The CDR3 spells CASRSDPNYGYTF. The CDR3 coding sequence is TGTGCCAGCAGGTCCGATCCTAACTATGGCTACACCTTC.